One and the same sample provided the 18 T cell receptor beta chains below, sequenced in a study of cytomegalovirus exposure and HLA in healthy donors. The primer mix had 60 Vbeta and 13 Jbeta primers. TCRdb's table, derived via immunoSEQ multiplex PCR, lists solely in-frame clones and lacks some. The sample totals about 170,000 clones. Sequencing was carried out using PBMCs. The receptors come from a woman aged 18-29 years in good health and CMV-seropositive.

Of note for this clone: Germline and junction disagree at one end, which may indicate a read error. V gene TRBV19 combines with J gene TRBJ2-7; 9 bases map to TRBD2. Germline V gene lookup returns CDR1 LNHDA and CDR2 SQIVND (reference sequence). The CDR3 has 13 amino acids. CDR3 in DNA: TGTGTCAGTAGTTCTAGCGGGGCAAACGAGCAGTACTTC. Its protein product is CVSSSSGANEQYF.

V usage is TRBV6-4 and J usage is TRBJ2-7, with TRBD1 matching over 9 bases. This CDR3 contains 15 residues. After removal of 7 bases from V and 3 bases from J, the junction contained 10 bases not matched to a gene. Germline V CDR1 and CDR2: MRHNA, SNTAGT. CDR3 sequence: CASNGTGRINYEQYF. The CDR3 DNA reads TGTGCCAGCAATGGGACAGGGAGGATTAACTACGAGCAGTACTTC.

The J gene is TRBJ2-2, the V gene TRBV2; TRBD2 matches at 10 bases. The germline gives CDR1 SNHLY, CDR2 FYNNEI. The CDR3 extends over 15 amino acids. Losses at the gene ends were 4 bases for V and 8 bases for J; bases not matched to a gene: 7. Here the CDR3 DNA reads TGTGCCAGCAGTGGGACTAGCGGACCTACGGGGGAGCTGTTTTTT. This encodes CASSGTSGPTGELFF.

A word on this clone: This same CDR3 is encoded by further DNA sequences in the sample. The V and J genes are TRBV15 and TRBJ1-4; TRBD1 matches 9 bases. This CDR3 region has 14 residues. With 2 bases clipped from V and 8 bases from J, the junction kept 3 bases outside the gene matches. Germline loops: CDR1 LNHNV, CDR2 YYDKDF (reference sequence). CDR3 sequence reads: CATSRPGQGEKLFF. CDR3 nucleotides: TGTGCCACCAGCAGACCGGGACAGGGAGAAAAACTGTTTTTT. The full variable domain, completed using reference TRBV15 and TRBJ1-4, is DAMVIQNPRYQVTQFGKPVTLSCSQTLNHNVMYWYQQKSSQAPKLLFHYYDKDFNNEADTPDNFQSRRPNTSFCFLDIRSPGLGDTAMYLCATSRPGQGEKLFFGSGTQLSVL.

The chain has TRBV4-2 and TRBJ1-2, with D possibly being TRBD1 (6 bases). Germline CDR1 reads LGHNA; CDR2 reads YNFKEQ. V was clipped by 0 bases and J by 4 bases, with 12 bases between them. This CDR3 comprises 15 residues. CDR3 loop: CASSQDRDIPYGYTF. The CDR3 DNA reads TGTGCCAGCAGCCAAGATAGGGACATCCCCTATGGCTACACCTTC.

V and J are TRBV6-6 and TRBJ2-7, with D hard to call. This CDR3 contains 12 residues. V was pared by 5 bases and J by 6 bases, with 11 bases between. Germline lookup yields CDR1 MNHNY and CDR2 SVGAGI (reference sequence). Written as DNA, the CDR3 is TGTGCCAGCAGTCCGCCGAGTCGCGAGCAGTACTTC. It is translated as CASSPPSREQYF.

The chain couples TRBV15 to TRBJ1-2; no firm D call. The CDR3 covers 15 residues. Germline V gene lookup returns CDR1 LNHNV and CDR2 YYDKDF (reference sequence). V was pared by 2 bases and J by 4 bases, with 14 bases between. CDR3 amino acids: CATSRTLTAVYGYTF. The CDR3 region has the DNA TGTGCCACCAGCAGAACCCTAACAGCAGTCTATGGCTACACCTTC.

The chain has TRBV5-1 and TRBJ2-5, with unresolved D. The closer fit of TRBJ2-7 to the DNA end suggests the J call may be wrong. Germline-derived CDR1 and CDR2 are SGHRS and YFSETQ. There are 14 residues in the CDR3. CDR3 in DNA: TGCGCCAGCAGCTTGGGAGGAGAAGCGTCCGAGCAGTACTTC. It codes for CASSLGGEASEQYF.

The chain is built from TRBV14 and TRBJ2-1, with TRBD2 matching 8 bases. The V gene end was trimmed by 1 base and the J gene end by 5 bases; junction bases not matched to a gene: 1. Germline lookup yields CDR1 SGHDN and CDR2 FVKESK. This CDR3 is built from 14 residues. CDR3 sequence reads: CASSQGTSHNEQFF. The CDR3 DNA reads as TGTGCCAGCAGCCAAGGGACTAGCCACAATGAGCAGTTCTTC.

This chain connects TRBV9 to TRBJ2-2, with 7 bases matching TRBD2. The V and J ends lost 3 bases and 6 bases, in that order; junction bases with no gene match: 5. CDR1 and CDR2 from the germline V gene are SGDLS and YYNGEE. The CDR3 has 14 residues. The DNA for the CDR3 is TGTGCCAGCAGCGAGCGGACTAGGGCCGGGGAGCTGTTTTTT. As protein: CASSERTRAGELFF.

This rearrangement joins TRBV7-2 to TRBJ2-7, with TRBD2 identical over 10 bases. Per the germline V gene, CDR1 is SGHTA and CDR2 is FQGNSA. CDR3 size: 16 residues. With 5 bases clipped from V and 1 base from J, the junction kept 8 bases outside the gene matches. The CDR3, as DNA: TGTGCCAGCAGCCCCCGACTAGCGGGCCTATCCTACGAGCAGTACTTC. This codes for CASSPRLAGLSYEQYF.

This chain uses TRBV6-1 with TRBJ2-5, with 8 bases aligning to TRBD2. Trimming removed 5 bases from V and 5 bases from J; junction bases left unmatched: 10. This CDR3 comprises 15 residues. Per germline, CDR1 MNHNS and CDR2 SASEGT. Written as DNA, the CDR3 is TGTGCCAGCAGTCCCGACCGGGGGGGTAGGGAGACCCAGTACTTC. Protein: CASSPDRGGRETQYF.

V is TRBV5-1 and J is TRBJ2-1, with 10 nucleotides matching TRBD2. Germline V gene sequence: CDR1 SGHRS, CDR2 YFSETQ. The J segment lost 6 bases and the V segment lost 0 bases, leaving 6 bases of the junction unmatched. The CDR3 is 16 amino acids. CDR3 DNA: TGCGCCAGCAGCTTGGTCGGGACTAGCGCCCTCAATGAGCAGTTCTTC. Translated: CASSLVGTSALNEQFF.

This chain connects TRBV7-3 to TRBJ2-2, with 8 bases identical to TRBD2. The CDR3 has 15 residues. Per the germline V gene, CDR1 is SGHTA and CDR2 is FQGTGA. V shed 5 bases, J shed 2 bases, and the junction held 4 bases outside the gene matches. The CDR3 reads CASSTGGTNTGELFF. CDR3 bases: TGTGCCAGCAGCACGGGGGGGACTAACACCGGGGAGCTGTTTTTT.

J is TRBJ1-6 and V is TRBV2; D is undetermined. The V end was cut by 7 bases, the J end by 7 bases, with 14 bases between. This CDR3 comprises 14 residues. CDR1 SNHLY and CDR2 FYNNEI come from the germline V gene. CDR3 bases: TGTGCCAGCATCGGAGAGTGGCCAAATTCACCCCTCCACTTT. It codes for CASIGEWPNSPLHF.

The genes are TRBV4-2 and TRBJ2-7; 11 bases agree with TRBD2. Unmatched junction bases numbered 10, after V lost 0 bases and J lost 6 bases. This CDR3 is built from 17 residues. Germline V gene lookup returns CDR1 LGHNA and CDR2 YNFKEQ. CDR3 sequence (DNA): TGTGCCAGCAGCCAAGAAGTGGGGGCTAGCGGGAGGATCGAGCAGTACTTC. Amino acids: CASSQEVGASGRIEQYF.

This sequence joins TRBV18 and TRBJ2-3; D is undetermined. The CDR3 runs 14 residues. The V gene lost 6 bases and the J gene lost 2 bases, with 12 bases spanning the gap. The germline V gene encodes CDR1 KGHSH and CDR2 LQKENI. CDR3 sequence (DNA): TGTGCCAGCTCTCCCTTCTATACCACAGATACGCAGTATTTT. Its protein product is CASSPFYTTDTQYF.

The chain employs TRBV10-3 and TRBJ1-1, with 11 positions matching TRBD1. In germline, CDR1 is ENHRY, CDR2 SYGVKD. This CDR3 has 14 amino acids. The V gene end was trimmed by 6 bases and the J gene end by 4 bases; junction bases not matched to a gene: 4. The CDR3 DNA reads as TGTGCCATCAGCAGGGGACAGGGGGTCACTGAAGCTTTCTTT. Protein: CAISRGQGVTEAFF.